The 8 T cell receptor beta chains in this list originate from one sample, sequenced in a study of shared clonotypes between healthy human individuals. Generated by immunoSEQ multiplex PCR, the TCRdb table keeps only in-frame clones and is missing some. The table lists 2,500,000 or so clones, approximately 90% of them singletons, with 0.37% in the top ten. Input material: naive CD4+ T cells from PBMCs. Documented subset: CD45RA+ positively selected. The receptors originated from a man between 18 and 35 years old in good health. Some clones in this sample may be carry-over from other donors' samples.

The chain employs TRBV7-3 and TRBJ2-3; possible D gene TRBD2, 6 bases. From germline, CDR1 is SGHTA and CDR2 FQGTGA. The V end was cut by 0 bases, the J end by 9 bases, with 13 bases between. The CDR3 consists of 14 residues. The CDR3 DNA is TGTGCCAGCAGCTTAACTCCCGGGGGATTAACGCAGTATTTT. Its protein product is CASSLTPGGLTQYF.

The chain uses TRBV18 and TRBJ2-3, with D tentatively TRBD2 (5 bases). V lost 4 bases to trimming and J lost 2 bases, with 7 bases between them. CDR3 size: 13 residues. The germline CDR1 and CDR2 sequences are KGHSH and LQKENI. Here the CDR3 reads CASSLAYTDTQYF. The CDR3 region has the DNA TGTGCCAGCTCACTAGCGTACACAGATACGCAGTATTTT.

Here the CDR3 reads CASSIWTGGSNQPQHF. The CDR3, as DNA: TGTGCCAGCAGCATCTGGACAGGAGGGAGCAATCAGCCCCAGCATTTT. The chain is built from TRBV5-8 and TRBJ1-5; 7 bases map to TRBD1. Germline CDR1 reads SGHTS; CDR2 reads YDEGEE. Trimming removed 4 bases from V and 1 base from J; junction bases left unmatched: 8. The CDR3 is made up of 16 amino acids. The whole variable domain, remainder taken from reference TRBV5-8 and TRBJ1-5, is EAGVTQSPTHLIKTRGQQATLRCSPISGHTSVYWYQQALGLGLQFLLWYDEGEERNRGNFPPRFSGRQFPNYSSELNVNALELEDSALYLCASSIWTGGSNQPQHFGDGTRLSIL.

The rearrangement uses TRBV6-1 and TRBJ1-5; no clear D gene. CDR1 and CDR2 (germline): MNHNS, SASEGT. V lost 0 bases, J lost 4 bases, and 10 bases lay in between. The CDR3 consists of 15 residues. The CDR3 sequence: CASSEATPSNQPQHF. The CDR3 nucleotides are TGTGCCAGCAGTGAAGCAACGCCTTCTAATCAGCCCCAGCATTTT.

The chain recombines TRBV4-1 with TRBJ2-3; perhaps D is TRBD1 or TRBD2 (5 bases each). With 5 bases removed from V and 1 base from J, the gap between germline ends came to 16 bases. The CDR3 spans 16 residues. Germline CDR1 MGHRA, CDR2 YSYEKL. CDR3 loop: CASSTTGRRRTDTQYF. CDR3 DNA sequence: TGCGCCAGCAGCACCACGGGGCGGAGACGCACAGATACGCAGTATTTT.

This clone was counted once. J is TRBJ1-2 and V is TRBV29-1; 10 bases map to TRBD1. V was clipped by 5 bases and J by 5 bases; unmatched bases: 8. The CDR3 length is 14 residues. Looked up from germline, CDR1 is SQVTM and CDR2 is ANQGSEA. CDR3 residues: CSVLGTGASYGYTF. In nucleotides, the CDR3 is TGCAGCGTTCTGGGGACAGGGGCGAGTTATGGCTACACCTTC.

This chain uses TRBV6-5 with TRBJ2-6, with D hard to call. The CDR3 covers 16 residues. The V end lost 0 bases, the J end lost 2 bases, and 8 bases lay between the germline ends. Germline-derived CDR1 and CDR2 are MNHEY and SVGAGI. Here the CDR3 DNA reads TGTGCCAGCAGTTACTCGAGGATGCCTGGGGCCAACGTCCTGACTTTC. Translating it yields CASSYSRMPGANVLTF.

This chain links TRBV6-5 with TRBJ2-7; a possible D gene is TRBD1 (6 bases). Trimming took 5 bases from V and 6 from J, leaving 17 bases between them. This CDR3 has 14 amino acids. Germline CDR1 and CDR2: MNHEY and SVGAGI. The CDR3 is CASSPQGSSAEQYF. In nucleotides, the CDR3 is TGTGCCAGCAGTCCACAGGGTTCGTCGGCCGAGCAGTACTTC.